This T cell receptor delta chain is from a study of gamma-delta T cells after stem cell transplantation. TCRdb redid clone calling on the RT-PCR reads using CATT. The sample carries about 1,600 delta-chain clones, around 7.7% recorded once. Germline V gives CDR1 TSWWSYY, CDR2 QGS. This CDR3 spans 18 amino acids. V was pared by 1 base and J by 6 bases, with 15 bases of the junction left unmatched. This clone showed up just a few times. A much larger clone sits a single nucleotide away, making a read error possible. Other DNA sequences in the same sample also yield this CDR3. Material: gamma-delta T cells. This chain joins TRDV1 and TRDJ1; 9 bases agree with TRDD3. The sequence derives from a human donor. It is not recorded whose cells these are; they may come from a transplant donor. The DNA for the CDR3 is TGTGCTCTTGGGGAACCCTTCCTCTGGGGATACGGACGCTATAAACTCATCTTT. This gives the protein CALGEPFLWGYGRYKLIF.